This T cell receptor (beta chain) was recovered during a study of cytomegalovirus exposure and HLA in healthy donors. In regard to this clone: What it binds is not known.

The V end lost 4 bases, the J end lost 1 base, and 8 bases lay between the germline ends. Germline loops: CDR1 GTSNPN, CDR2 SVGIG (reference sequence). The CDR3 runs 13 residues. Sequenced by immunoSEQ multiplex PCR; TCRdb stores in-frame clones only, minus some. The repertoire holds about 130,000 clones, with roughly 89% as singletons. Whole-study findings and limits: A classifier reportedly called cytomegalovirus status with high sensitivity and specificity. Associated with cytomegalovirus, according to the listing, were around 160 TCR beta chains.

This receptor was identified in a young woman in good health and CMV-seronegative. The sequenced sample was PBMCs. The V gene is TRBV30, the J gene TRBJ1-5; possibly TRBD1 for D (6 bases). The CDR3 spells CAWNGQSNQPQHF. The CDR3 nucleotides are TGTGCCTGGAATGGACAGAGCAATCAGCCCCAGCATTTT.